These 18 T cell receptor beta chains were all obtained from the same sample, sequenced in a study of radiation and T cells in renal cell carcinoma. Time point denoted: blood 4 weeks post-SBRT, at nephrectomy. As for treatment: 15 Gy SBRT to primary tumor, nephrectomy 4 weeks later. Libraries were prepared by immunoSEQ multiplex PCR; TCRdb keeps only in-frame clonotypes and omits some of them. The sample lists 120,000 to 150,000 clones; 65% to 90% were seen once. Sequenced here: blood, sampled from a patient whose treatment included radiotherapy and nephrectomy. These TCRs come from a woman in her 50s with renal cell carcinoma.

The chain combines TRBV6-5 with TRBJ2-7; 8 bases fit TRBD1. The germline CDR1 and CDR2 sequences are MNHEY and SVGAGI. This CDR3 is 15 amino acids long. The trim removed 3 bases at V and 2 bases at J, leaving 6 bases unmatched. CDR3 sequence: CASSYGETGAYEQYF. As DNA, the CDR3 is TGTGCCAGCAGTTATGGGGAGACAGGGGCCTACGAGCAGTACTTC.

In its sample, this clone was seen a few times. V is TRBV19 and J is TRBJ1-1, with a possible D match to TRBD1 (6 bases). The germline V gene encodes CDR1 LNHDA and CDR2 SQIVND (reference sequence). The V end was cut by 3 bases, the J end by 5 bases, with 13 bases between. CDR3 length: 14 amino acids. The CDR3 bases are TGTGCCAGTAGTATCAGGGGAGTAATGACTGAAGCTTTCTTT. Protein product: CASSIRGVMTEAFF.

The chain recombines TRBV19 with TRBJ2-7, with D unclear. The CDR3 sequence is 12 residues long. Looked up from germline, CDR1 is LNHDA and CDR2 is SQIVND (reference sequence). Trimming removed 3 bases at V and 6 bases at J, with 9 bases between. The CDR3 DNA reads as TGTGCCAGTAGTATTAATTACGTCGAGCAGTACTTC. It codes for CASSINYVEQYF.

This sequence joins TRBV6-5 and TRBJ2-7, with D hard to call. The V end was cut by 4 bases, the J end by 7 bases, with 20 bases between. The CDR3 loop spans 15 amino acids. Per the germline V gene, CDR1 is MNHEY and CDR2 is SVGAGI. This CDR3 reads CASSSTFNSVGEQYF. The CDR3 nucleotides read TGTGCCAGCAGTTCGACATTTAATTCGGTCGGAGAGCAGTACTTC.

The chain recombines TRBV5-6 with TRBJ1-2; D is uncertain. Germline-derived CDR1 and CDR2 are SGHDT and YYEEEE. This CDR3 contains 15 residues. V dropped 0 bases and J dropped 0 bases, with 9 bases sitting between them. CDR3 in DNA: TGTGCCAGCAGCTTGGCCGGCGGACCTAACTATGGCTACACCTTC. Protein: CASSLAGGPNYGYTF.

V is TRBV5-1 and J is TRBJ1-6; the match to TRBD1 covers 7 bases. Germline V gene lookup returns CDR1 SGHRS and CDR2 YFSETQ. This CDR3 is 16 amino acids long. J was trimmed by 5 bases and V by 4 bases; bases with no gene match: 9. DNA of the CDR3: TGCGCCAGCAGCGTCATACCCGGGACAGATAATTCACCCCTCCACTTT. It encodes CASSVIPGTDNSPLHF.

The chain uses TRBV28 and TRBJ1-2; D gene uncertain. The CDR3 has 12 residues. CDR1 is MDHEN and CDR2 is SYDVKM in the germline V gene. V lost 9 bases and J lost 2, with 10 bases in between. The CDR3 bases are TGTGCCAGTGCAAGGAGAAACTATGGCTACACCTTC. As protein: CASARRNYGYTF.

The chain uses TRBV6-5 and TRBJ2-7; 7 bases agree with TRBD2. There are 14 residues in the CDR3. V shed 5 bases, J shed 3 bases, and the junction held 7 bases outside the gene matches. Germline CDR1 reads MNHEY; CDR2 reads SVGAGI. CDR3 coding DNA: TGTGCCAGCAGTCCGCTAGCGGAACACTACGAGCAGTACTTC. Its translation is CASSPLAEHYEQYF.

The chain is built from TRBV2 and TRBJ1-2; 8 nucleotides align to TRBD1. This CDR3 has 14 amino acids. Germline assignment: CDR1 SNHLY and CDR2 FYNNEI. J gave up 3 bases and V 5 bases, and 5 bases lay outside the gene matches. CDR3 nucleotides: TGTGCCAGCAGTCTGAACAGGGGGGACTATGGCTACACCTTC. Translation: CASSLNRGDYGYTF.

The V and J genes are TRBV7-2 and TRBJ2-7, with 9 bases aligning to TRBD1. CDR1 and CDR2 (germline): SGHTA, FQGNSA. With 4 bases clipped from V and 3 bases from J, the junction kept 7 bases outside the gene matches. The CDR3 consists of 15 residues. CDR3 sequence reads: CASSSQSTGGYEQYF. The CDR3 DNA reads TGTGCCAGCAGCTCCCAATCGACAGGGGGCTACGAGCAGTACTTC.

This clone was detected only once. J is TRBJ2-2 and V is TRBV18; D unclear. Germline-derived CDR1 and CDR2 are KGHSH and LQKENI. The CDR3 has 12 residues. The V end lost 3 bases, the J end lost 5 bases, and 4 bases lay between the germline ends. The CDR3 reads CASSPVTGELFF. The CDR3 DNA reads as TGTGCCAGCTCACCGGTTACCGGGGAGCTGTTTTTT.

V usage is TRBV6-5 and J usage is TRBJ2-2; 7 bases fit TRBD1. Per germline, CDR1 MNHEY and CDR2 SVGAGI. The CDR3 extends over 16 amino acids. V was clipped by 2 bases and J by 0 bases; unmatched bases: 3. As DNA, the CDR3 is TGTGCCAGCAGTTACCAGACAGGGACGAACACCGGGGAGCTGTTTTTT. This gives the protein CASSYQTGTNTGELFF.

The chain joins TRBV5-1 to TRBJ2-7; weak D call: TRBD1 (6 bases). The V gene lost 4 bases and the J gene lost 4 bases, with 18 bases spanning the gap. The CDR3 runs 15 residues. Germline V gives CDR1 SGHRS, CDR2 YFSETQ. The CDR3 sequence: CASSINPGQSYEQYF. The DNA for the CDR3 is TGCGCCAGCAGCATCAACCCGGGACAATCATACGAGCAGTACTTC.

The genes are TRBV6-1 and TRBJ1-2; D not certain. CDR3 size: 12 residues. The V and J ends lost 7 bases and 8 bases respectively, with 14 bases between them. Per the germline V gene, CDR1 is MNHNS and CDR2 is SASEGT. The CDR3 spells CASNEVTFGYTF. CDR3 nucleotides: TGTGCCAGCAACGAGGTCACTTTCGGCTACACCTTC.

V gene TRBV6-5 combines with J gene TRBJ2-1, with D perhaps TRBD1 (5 bases). This CDR3 has 14 amino acids. The V and J ends lost 6 bases and 2 bases respectively, with 11 bases between them. CDR1 is MNHEY, CDR2 SVGAGI, per germline. The CDR3 sequence: CASRKRGAYNEQFF. The CDR3 DNA is TGTGCCAGCAGGAAAAGGGGTGCCTACAATGAGCAGTTCTTC.

The V gene is TRBV7-8, the J gene TRBJ1-1, with D perhaps matching TRBD1 (5 bases). The ends were cut back, 0 bases at V and 5 bases at J, with 13 bases in the middle. The CDR3 loop spans 15 amino acids. CDR1 and CDR2 (germline): SGHVS, FQNEAQ. In nucleotides, the CDR3 is TGTGCCAGCAGCTTAGCAACTGGGGGGGAGACTGAAGCTTTCTTT. Its translation: CASSLATGGETEAFF.

This chain links TRBV23-1 with TRBJ2-7, with TRBD1 identical over 8 bases. TRBV23-1 is marked as an open reading frame, function uncertain. J gave up 6 bases and V 3 bases, and 16 bases lay outside the gene matches. There are 17 residues in the CDR3. CDR3 residues: CASSHLPADRAWGEQYF. CDR3 sequence (DNA): TGCGCCAGCAGTCACTTACCCGCGGACAGGGCATGGGGCGAGCAGTACTTC.

This sequence joins TRBV7-9 and TRBJ2-1; TRBD1 or TRBD2 may be the D gene (6 bases each). The CDR3 length is 15 residues. V was pared by 3 bases and J by 6 bases, with 15 bases between. Germline V gives CDR1 SEHNR, CDR2 FQNEAQ (reference sequence). CDR3: CASSFYRGRRNEQFF. The CDR3 bases are TGTGCCAGCAGCTTTTATCGGGGGCGCCGCAATGAGCAGTTCTTC.